The rows below give T cell receptor beta chains drawn from one sample of a study of radiotherapy plus CTLA-4 blockade in lung cancer. Some clones are missing from TCRdb's copy, which holds only in-frame ones; the method was immunoSEQ multiplex PCR. The repertoire consists of 45,000 or so clones, with around 76% occurring once and the leading ten covering 11%. The sequencing used peripheral blood, collected from a patient treated with radiotherapy plus ipilimumab. The receptors here all came from a human donor with non-small cell lung cancer who had stable disease on radiotherapy plus ipilimumab. The CDR3 runs from the conserved cysteine through the conserved F or W. The order of the fields is J gene, D gene, clone size, V gene, CDR3 protein, CDR3 DNA. The D gene is left open where the match is weak. Expanded clones are given a class, and other clones once, few, many or no size at all.

J gene: TRBJ1-2; D gene: NA; clone size: few; V gene: TRBV4-3; CDR3 protein: CASSQDRGDINYGYTF; CDR3 DNA: TGCGCCAGCAGCCAAGATAGAGGGGACATCAACTATGGCTACACCTTC
J gene: TRBJ2-7; D gene: NA; clone size: NA; V gene: TRBV7-2; CDR3 protein: CASSLGGTGALPSEQYF; CDR3 DNA: TGTGCCAGCAGCTTAGGCGGGACTGGGGCCCTACCCTCCGAGCAGTACTTC
J gene: TRBJ1-6; D gene: NA; clone size: NA; V gene: TRBV30; CDR3 protein: CAWSGPNSPLHF; CDR3 DNA: TGTGCCTGGAGCGGTCCTAATTCACCCCTCCACTTT
J gene: TRBJ1-6; D gene: NA; clone size: NA; V gene: TRBV4-2; CDR3 protein: CASSQETSSYNSPLHF; CDR3 DNA: TGTGCCAGCAGCCAAGAAACGAGCTCCTATAATTCACCCCTCCACTTT
J gene: TRBJ1-6; D gene: TRBD1; clone size: NA; V gene: TRBV15; CDR3 protein: CATSSPGQGRGSPLHF; CDR3 DNA: TGTGCCACCAGCAGTCCAGGACAGGGCCGTGGTTCACCCCTCCACTTT
J gene: TRBJ2-2; D gene: TRBD1; clone size: NA; V gene: TRBV19; CDR3 protein: CASPSPHRDSLNTGELFF; CDR3 DNA: TGTGCCAGTCCTTCACCCCACCGGGACAGCCTGAACACCGGGGAGCTGTTTTTT
J gene: TRBJ1-5; D gene: NA; clone size: once; V gene: TRBV18; CDR3 protein: CASSPVWGDKEPQHF; CDR3 DNA: TGTGCCAGCTCCCCAGTTTGGGGGGATAAGGAGCCCCAGCATTTT
J gene: TRBJ1-4; D gene: NA; clone size: NA; V gene: TRBV5-1; CDR3 protein: CASRVGLNEKLFF; CDR3 DNA: TGCGCCAGCAGGGTAGGGTTAAATGAAAAACTGTTTTTT
J gene: TRBJ2-1; D gene: NA; clone size: NA; V gene: TRBV7-9; CDR3 protein: CASRWDLTNNLEQFF; CDR3 DNA: TGTGCCAGCAGATGGGACTTGACCAACAACCTAGAGCAGTTCTTC
J gene: TRBJ1-2; D gene: TRBD1; clone size: few; V gene: TRBV4-1; CDR3 protein: CASSQFWTGVSNYGYTF; CDR3 DNA: TGCGCCAGCAGCCAATTTTGGACAGGGGTTTCTAACTATGGCTACACCTTC
J gene: TRBJ2-3; D gene: TRBD1; clone size: NA; V gene: TRBV6-5; CDR3 protein: CASRPAGTGQDTQYF; CDR3 DNA: TGTGCCAGCAGGCCCGCCGGGACAGGGCAGGATACGCAGTATTTT
J gene: TRBJ1-5; D gene: NA; clone size: NA; V gene: TRBV2; CDR3 protein: CASSEDRAQNQPQHF; CDR3 DNA: TGTGCCAGCAGTGAAGATAGAGCACAAAATCAGCCCCAGCATTTT
J gene: TRBJ2-3; D gene: NA; clone size: NA; V gene: TRBV6-1; CDR3 protein: CASRKLGLDTQYF; CDR3 DNA: TGTGCCAGCAGGAAATTGGGGCTAGATACGCAGTATTTT
J gene: TRBJ1-1; D gene: TRBD1; clone size: NA; V gene: TRBV6-1; CDR3 protein: CASSEPGQGIEAFF; CDR3 DNA: TGTGCCAGCAGCGAACCGGGACAGGGCATTGAAGCTTTCTTT